The 16 T cell receptor beta chains below come from one sample, sequenced in a study of spatial heterogeneity in lung cancer. Sample time point: blood at routine non-recurrence follow-up after resection. TCRdb recomputed calls from the 5' RACE reads with MiXCR, one row per CDR3 protein. The sample has about 47,000 distinct CDR3 sequences, over 9.5% seen once. Source: PBMCs, taken at follow-up. The receptors were gathered from a male donor with early-stage non-small cell lung cancer.

The chain links TRBV6-2 or TRBV6-3 to TRBJ2-3, with D uncertain. This CDR3 contains 15 residues. The V and J ends lost 0 bases and 2 bases respectively, with 9 bases between them. CDR1 and CDR2 (germline): MNHEY, SVGEGT. This CDR3 reads CASSYSSENTDTQYF. The CDR3 bases are TGTGCCAGCAGTTACTCCTCAGAAAACACAGATACGCAGTATTTT.

This clonotype was picked up many times. This rearrangement joins TRBV27 to TRBJ2-2, with D perhaps matching TRBD2 (6 bases). V lost 8 bases to trimming and J lost 0 bases, with 7 bases between them. CDR3 length: 13 amino acids. Germline V gives CDR1 MNHEY, CDR2 SMNVEV (reference sequence). This chain's CDR3 is CASWDSNTGELFF. CDR3 sequence (DNA): TGTGCCAGCTGGGACTCGAACACCGGGGAGCTGTTTTTT.

This clonotype was observed many times. This chain's CDR3 is CASSLSTFTNGYTF. CDR3 coding DNA: TGTGCCAGCAGCTTAAGCACGTTTACCAATGGCTACACCTTC. This sequence joins TRBV7-9 and TRBJ1-2, with no clear D. Germline CDR1 and CDR2: SEHNR and FQNEAQ (reference sequence). With 2 bases removed from V and 6 bases from J, the gap between germline ends came to 13 bases. The CDR3 has 14 amino acids.

The table lists this clonotype with many counts. The chain joins TRBV28 to TRBJ2-2, with TRBD1 matching 8 bases. Germline V gene lookup returns CDR1 MDHEN and CDR2 SYDVKM. V trimming: 1 base; J trimming: 1 base; junction bases outside the gene matches: 5. The CDR3 spans 17 residues. The chain's CDR3 is CASSLYPGQENTGELFF. DNA for the CDR3: TGTGCCAGCAGTTTATATCCGGGACAGGAGAACACCGGGGAGCTGTTTTTT.

This clonotype was observed a handful of times. The chain is built from TRBV5-1 and TRBJ2-7; 8 nucleotides agree with TRBD2. Looked up from germline, CDR1 is SGHRS and CDR2 is YFSETQ. The CDR3 spans 15 residues. V shed 2 bases, J shed 4 bases, and the junction held 8 bases outside the gene matches. In nucleotides, the CDR3 is TGCGCCAGCAGCTTAGCCGGGACTAGAATGTACGAGCAGTACTTC. It codes for CASSLAGTRMYEQYF. The full variable domain, its missing parts supplied by reference TRBV5-1 and TRBJ2-7, is KAGVTQTPRYLIKTRGQQVTLSCSPISGHRSVSWYQQTPGQGLQFLFEYFSETQRNKGNFPGRFSGRQFSNSRSEMNVSTLELGDSALYLCASSLAGTRMYEQYFGPGTRLTVT.

This clonotype was seen at least ten times. The chain carries TRBV6-2 or TRBV6-3 and TRBJ1-1; D might be TRBD1 (6 bases). Trimming took off 2 bases at V and 2 bases at J, with 9 bases between the two ends. This CDR3 is built from 14 residues. CDR1 is MNHEY and CDR2 is SVGEGT in the germline V gene. The chain's CDR3 is CASSYLDRNTEAFF. The CDR3 nucleotides read TGTGCCAGCAGTTACCTGGACAGAAACACTGAAGCTTTCTTT.

The genes are TRBV7-9 and TRBJ2-7; D call uncertain. Trimming removed 5 bases from V and 3 bases from J, with 8 bases in between. Germline V gene data show CDR1 as SEHNR and CDR2 as FQNEAQ (reference sequence). This CDR3 region has 12 residues. The CDR3 sequence: CASSPLNYEQYF. CDR3 DNA sequence: TGTGCCAGCAGCCCTCTTAACTACGAGCAGTACTTC. The full variable domain, with the rest looked up from reference TRBV7-9 and TRBJ2-7, is DTGVSQNPRHKITKRGQNVTFRCDPISEHNRLYWYRQTLGQGPEFLTYFQNEAQLEKSRLLSDRFSAERPKGSFSTLEIQRTEQGDSAMYLCASSPLNYEQYFGPGTRLTVT.

This clonotype was seen a few times. The chain carries TRBV6-6 and TRBJ2-3, with 8 nucleotides matching TRBD2. The CDR3 is made up of 17 amino acids. V dropped 0 bases and J dropped 0; count of bases not matched to a gene: 5. The germline V gene has CDR1 MNHNY and CDR2 SVGAGI (reference sequence). In nucleotides, the CDR3 is TGTGCCAGCAGTTACTCCCCTAGCGGGTCTAGCACAGATACGCAGTATTTT. Translation gives CASSYSPSGSSTDTQYF.

Only a few counts were recorded for this clonotype. The chain links TRBV20-1 to TRBJ2-3; 11 nucleotides line up with TRBD2. Trimming removed 3 bases from V and 1 base from J; junction bases left unmatched: 12. CDR1 is DFQATT, CDR2 SNEGSKA, per germline (reference sequence). CDR3 length: 18 residues. DNA for the CDR3: TGCAGTGCTAGGGATCCCGGGACTAGCGGACACCGCACAGATACGCAGTATTTT. Its translation: CSARDPGTSGHRTDTQYF.

In this sample, this clonotype turned up a few times. The chain links TRBV20-1 to TRBJ2-3, with D unresolved. The CDR3 totals 12 residues. The germline V gene has CDR1 DFQATT and CDR2 SNEGSKA (reference sequence). Trimming shortened V by 7 bases and J by 0 bases, and 8 bases separated the two germline ends. CDR3 bases: TGCAGTGAGGGAACTAGCACAGATACGCAGTATTTT. It yields the protein CSEGTSTDTQYF.

This clonotype was observed at least ten times. This rearrangement joins TRBV20-1 to TRBJ2-3; 9 bases fit TRBD2. V lost 0 bases, J lost 8 bases, and 9 bases stayed unmatched. Germline V gene sequence: CDR1 DFQATT, CDR2 SNEGSKA (reference sequence). The CDR3 contains 15 residues. The CDR3 bases are TGCAGTGCTAGAGATAACGGCGGGAGGGCCCTTACGCAGTATTTT. It is translated as CSARDNGGRALTQYF.

The table lists this clonotype with many counts. The rearrangement joins TRBV7-2 to TRBJ2-3; no clear D. The germline V gene has CDR1 SGHTA and CDR2 FQGNSA. The V and J ends lost 6 bases and 6 bases respectively, with 7 bases between them. CDR3 length: 11 residues. CDR3 DNA sequence: TGTGCCAGCAGACTTCTGGATACGCAGTATTTT. Translation gives CASRLLDTQYF.

This clonotype was detected only a few times. The V gene is TRBV6-5, the J gene TRBJ1-2; TRBD1 matches at 9 bases. Germline V CDR1 and CDR2: MNHEY, SVGAGI. With V trimmed by 5 bases and J by 8 bases, 6 bases remained unmatched. There are 13 residues in the CDR3. In nucleotides, the CDR3 is TGTGCCAGCAGTAGGGGACAGGGCCACGGCTACACCTTC. The encoded protein is CASSRGQGHGYTF.

This clonotype was picked up many times. The chain employs TRBV20-1 and TRBJ2-3, with D possibly being TRBD1 (6 bases). This CDR3 comprises 16 residues. The germline CDR1 and CDR2 sequences are DFQATT and SNEGSKA (reference sequence). Trimming stripped 4 bases from V and 5 bases from J, with 22 bases between. CDR3 nucleotides: TGCAGTGCTACAGGTCGAACCATGGGGGCAGAAGATACGCAGTATTTT. It yields the protein CSATGRTMGAEDTQYF.

Ten or more counts support this clonotype. This chain uses TRBV28 with TRBJ2-7; 9 bases line up with TRBD1. The CDR3 totals 15 residues. Germline V lookup: CDR1 MDHEN, CDR2 SYDVKM. Trimming at V came to 8 bases and at J to 5 bases, leaving 13 bases not matched to a gene. The CDR3 protein is CASQPDGTGRHEQYF. The CDR3 nucleotides read TGTGCCAGCCAACCGGACGGGACAGGGAGGCACGAGCAGTACTTC.

The sample holds a few counts of this clonotype. The chain couples TRBV3-1 to TRBJ1-4; D remains unclear. Germline CDR1 LGHDT, CDR2 YNNKEL (reference sequence). V was shortened by 1 base and J by 4 bases, with 10 bases between the two germline ends. The CDR3 is 15 amino acids. CDR3 coding DNA: TGTGCCAGCAGCCAAGGTTGGGGAATTAATGAAAAACTGTTTTTT. Residues: CASSQGWGINEKLFF.